A selection of T cell receptor beta chains follows, all from one sample in a study of CD8+ T cells in alopecia areata. Sequencing was performed with immunoSEQ multiplex PCR; in TCRdb, only in-frame clones are kept and a portion is missing. The table has about 120,000 clones, approximately 60% seen once. Sequencing used CD4+ T cells sorted from blood, obtained at week 4, from a patient treated with tofacitinib. Every receptor here comes from a human donor with alopecia areata. The CDR3 runs from the conserved cysteine through the conserved F or W. D genes are given only for firm matches. Clone size, where shown, is once, few, many, or a class for clones that have expanded.

>TRBV2|TRBD1|.|TRBJ1-1
TGTGCCAGCAGTAGCCAGGGGGACACTGAAGCTTTCTTT
CASSSQGDTEAFF
>TRBV19|TRBD1|.|TRBJ2-1
TGTGCCAGTAGGACCGGGACAGTGCAGTTCTTC
CASRTGTVQFF
>TRBV6-5|.|.|TRBJ2-7
TGTGCCAGCAGCCAGACCCCTGTCGACGAGCAGTACTTC
CASSQTPVDEQYF
>TRBV6-6|.|few|TRBJ2-1
TGTGCCAGCAGTTACTCGCTGGGGGTGCAGTTCTTC
CASSYSLGVQFF
>TRBV30|.|.|TRBJ2-5
TGTGCCTGGGGACAGAGACAAGAGACCCAGTACTTC
CAWGQRQETQYF
>TRBV30|.|.|TRBJ2-5
TGTGCCTGGAGTGTACTCTCTGGCGAGGATGCCCAGTACTTC
CAWSVLSGEDAQYF
>TRBV6-6|TRBD2|.|TRBJ2-7
TGTGCCAGCAGTCTCAGTACTAGCGGGAGGGCCTTAAGGCAGTACTTC
CASSLSTSGRALRQYF
>TRBV7-2|.|.|TRBJ1-2
TGTGCCAGCAGCTCGGACCTCTATGGCTACACCTTC
CASSSDLYGYTF
>TRBV28|.|.|TRBJ1-1
TGTGCCAGCATCACGGGGGGGAGATGGACTGAAGCTTTCTTT
CASITGGRWTEAFF
>TRBV6-5|.|few|TRBJ1-5
TGTGCCAGCAGGGACACCTCCAATCAGCCCCAGCATTTT
CASRDTSNQPQHF
>TRBV9|.|.|TRBJ1-1
TGTGCCAGCAGCGTAGACCCCACGGGGGGAGGGAACACTGAAGCTTTCTTT
CASSVDPTGGGNTEAFF
>TRBV27|.|.|TRBJ2-3
TGTGCCAGCAGTTTATCTGGTGACACAGATACGCAGTATTTT
CASSLSGDTDTQYF
>TRBV5-4|TRBD1|.|TRBJ2-7
TGTGCCAGCAGCTCGGGCGACAGGGGAAACTACGAGCAGTACTTC
CASSSGDRGNYEQYF
>TRBV5-1|TRBD2|.|TRBJ2-3
TGCGCCAGCAGCTTGGCCACTAGCGGGAGCACAGATACGCAGTATTTT
CASSLATSGSTDTQYF
>TRBV30|.|.|TRBJ2-2
TGTGCCTGGAGCCTCGACCCCCGAGGTTCCGGGGAGCTGTTTTTT
CAWSLDPRGSGELFF
>TRBV7-9|.|.|TRBJ2-5
TGTGCCAGCAGTCTAGGGTACAACCAAGAGACCCAGTACTTC
CASSLGYNQETQYF
>TRBV15|.|few|TRBJ2-5
TGTGCCACCAGCAGAGGTGAACAGACCCAGTACTTC
CATSRGEQTQYF
>TRBV7-3|TRBD2|few|TRBJ2-1
TGTGCCAGCAGCTTGACTAGCGCCTACAATGAGCAGTTCTTC
CASSLTSAYNEQFF
>TRBV6-5|TRBD1|few|TRBJ1-4
TGTGCCAGCAGTTACTCGGGACAGGGATATGAAAAACTGTTTTTT
CASSYSGQGYEKLFF
>TRBV5-4|.|.|TRBJ1-1
TGTGCCAGCAGCTCCCAAGGGGCGGCGGGCACTGAAGCTTTCTTT
CASSSQGAAGTEAFF
>TRBV28|TRBD1|few|TRBJ1-1
TGTGCCAGCAGTTATCACAGGGGGCAGAACACTGAAGCTTTCTTT
CASSYHRGQNTEAFF
>TRBV6-5|TRBD2|.|TRBJ2-7
TGTGCCAGCAGTTACTCGTCGGCGGGGGGCAGCTACGAGCAGTACTTC
CASSYSSAGGSYEQYF
>TRBV4-3|TRBD2|many|TRBJ2-3
TGCGCCAGCAGCCAAGATTTGGGACTAGCGGGAAGAACTAGCACAGATACGCAGTATTTT
CASSQDLGLAGRTSTDTQYF
>TRBV7-9|.|.|TRBJ2-1
TGTGCCAGCAGTCAGGGGGGAGACAATGAGCAGTTCTTC
CASSQGGDNEQFF
>TRBV6-6|.|few|TRBJ2-3
TGTGCCAGCAGTTACGGTCTCACGGGCGGTAGGGATACGCAGTATTTT
CASSYGLTGGRDTQYF
>TRBV25-1|TRBD1|few|TRBJ2-5
TGTGCCAGCAGTAAACGGACAGGACTTACCCAAGAGACCCAGTACTTC
CASSKRTGLTQETQYF
>TRBV25-1|.|.|TRBJ1-2
TGTGCCAGCAGTGAATCAGGGTTTGCGGGCTACACCTTC
CASSESGFAGYTF
>TRBV27|.|.|TRBJ1-2
TGTGCCAGCGGGGCCACACGGGGTGATGGCTACACCTTC
CASGATRGDGYTF
>TRBV30|.|once|TRBJ2-1
TGTGCCTGGAGTTCTGGCAGGGACAATGAGCAGTTCTTC
CAWSSGRDNEQFF
>TRBV29-1|.|.|TRBJ1-4
TGCAGCGTCCCCTTGGCCCAAAAACTGTTTTTT
CSVPLAQKLFF
>TRBV29-1|.|.|TRBJ1-2
TGCAGCGTTCTGAGGCGGGGTGTAATTCCGGCCGGCTACACCTTC
CSVLRRGVIPAGYTF
>TRBV4-3|.|.|TRBJ2-5
TGCGCCAGCAGCCTAAGACCCCGGGAGACCCAGTACTTC
CASSLRPRETQYF
>TRBV28|TRBD1|once|TRBJ2-7
TGTGCCAGCAGGGGACAGGGGTACTACGAGCAGTACTTC
CASRGQGYYEQYF
>TRBV29-1|.|few|TRBJ2-4
TGCAGCGTTGGCGCGGAAGCCAAAAACATTCAGTACTTC
CSVGAEAKNIQYF
>TRBV29-1|.|.|TRBJ2-5
TGCAGCGTTGGCCCCGCGAGGGAGACCCAGTACTTC
CSVGPARETQYF
>TRBV29-1|.|few|TRBJ2-3
TGCAGCGTTACCAGAGGTGGATTAGATACGCAGTATTTT
CSVTRGGLDTQYF
>TRBV10-3|TRBD2|.|TRBJ2-3
TGTGCCATCAGTGACCGGGGGGCAGATACGCAGTATTTT
CAISDRGADTQYF
>TRBV2|.|.|TRBJ1-6
TGTGCCAGCAGTGATGTCCGTGCCGACCGTTCTCCCCTCCACTTT
CASSDVRADRSPLHF
>TRBV10-3|.|.|TRBJ2-6
TGTGCCATCAGTGAGGTAGCTTCTGGGGCCAACGTCCTGACTTTC
CAISEVASGANVLTF
>TRBV20-1|.|few|TRBJ2-7
TGCAGTGCCCCCACCTCCTACGAGCAGTACTTC
CSAPTSYEQYF
>TRBV5-6|TRBD1|.|TRBJ1-2
TGTGCCAGCAGCCCAGGGACAGGAGATGGCTACACCTTC
CASSPGTGDGYTF
>TRBV11-2|.|.|TRBJ1-1
TGTGCCAGCAAAGTAGAAATTCCCAGGGGTGAAGCTTTCTTT
CASKVEIPRGEAFF
>TRBV9|TRBD1|.|TRBJ2-2
TGTGCCAGCAGCCCCATAGGACAGGGGGGAATCGGCGGGGAGCTGTTTTTT
CASSPIGQGGIGGELFF
>TRBV4-1|TRBD2|.|TRBJ2-5
TGCGCCAGCAGCCAAGTGGGGAGGGATATTCAAGAGACCCAGTACTTC
CASSQVGRDIQETQYF
>TRBV7-8|.|.|TRBJ1-2
TGTGCCAGCAGCCGTGGGACCGAGCTCCTTTACTATGGCTACACCTTC
CASSRGTELLYYGYTF
>TRBV7-2|.|few|TRBJ2-1
TGTGCCAGCAGCCCCCACAATGAGCAGTTCTTC
CASSPHNEQFF
>TRBV30|TRBD1|.|TRBJ2-1
TGTGCCTGGAGTTCCCCGGGACAGGGTCGTCATGAGCAGTTCTTC
CAWSSPGQGRHEQFF
>TRBV7-3|.|.|TRBJ2-7
TGTGCCAGCAGCTTGAGCAGCTCCTACGAGCAGTACTTC
CASSLSSSYEQYF
>TRBV7-2|TRBD2|few|TRBJ2-7
TGTGCCAGCAGCTCAGGGACTAGTTTCATAACCTACGAGCAGTACTTC
CASSSGTSFITYEQYF
>TRBV30|.|few|TRBJ2-1
TGTGCCTGGAGTGTTCGCAATGAGCAGTTCTTC
CAWSVRNEQFF
>TRBV15|.|.|TRBJ2-5
TGTGCCACCAGCCTCTCTCAAGAGACCCAGTACTTC
CATSLSQETQYF
>TRBV18|TRBD1|once|TRBJ2-5
TGTGCCAGCTCACCACAGACAGGGGAACAAGAGACCCAGTACTTC
CASSPQTGEQETQYF
>TRBV30|TRBD2|.|TRBJ2-2
TGTGCCCGGACTAGCCTGTCATCCGGGGAGCTGTTTTTT
CARTSLSSGELFF
>TRBV7-2|.|.|TRBJ1-4
TGTGCCACCACCAGGACGTTCGGAGAAAAACTGTTTTTT
CATTRTFGEKLFF
>TRBV10-3|TRBD1|.|TRBJ2-1
TGTGCCATCAATGACAGGGGTAGGGTTTCGGGAAATGAGCAGTTCTTC
CAINDRGRVSGNEQFF
>TRBV27|.|few|TRBJ2-1
TGTGCCAGCAGTGTAGCAGAATACAATGAGCAGTTCTTC
CASSVAEYNEQFF
>TRBV7-2|.|.|TRBJ2-5
TGTGCCAGCAGCCGCTCGGACAGCGGTTTTGAGACCCAGTACTTC
CASSRSDSGFETQYF